The 4 T cell receptor beta chains given below trace back to one sample, sequenced in a study of blood T cells in healthy people across ages. Next came a second PCR, run for roughly 6 to 11 cycles, which used a sample-barcoded 5' primer along with a J-beta primer mix. Using its own MiXCR run on the 5' RACE reads, TCRdb lists one record per CDR3 protein. This table has 600,000 or so distinct CDR3 sequences, roughly 31% appearing once. The specimen sequenced was blood. These receptors came from a woman older than 75 in good health.

This clonotype has at least ten counts. The V call is TRBV7-9, the J call TRBJ1-5, with D perhaps matching TRBD1 (6 bases). CDR1 is SEHNR and CDR2 is FQNEAQ in the germline V gene (reference sequence). Trimming took 4 bases from V and 0 from J, leaving 16 bases between them. The CDR3 runs to 17 residues. The CDR3 here is CASSSTRGQFSNQPQHF. The DNA for the CDR3 is TGTGCCAGCAGCTCCACCCGCGGACAGTTTAGCAATCAGCCCCAGCATTTT.

Many counts were recorded for this clonotype. The chain has TRBV6-5 and TRBJ2-7, with D maybe TRBD1 (6 bases). The CDR3 is 14 residues long. Germline CDR1 reads MNHEY; CDR2 reads SVGAGI. V lost 3 bases, J lost 0 bases, and 9 bases lay in between. Written as DNA, the CDR3 is TGTGCCAGCAGTTATACAGGGAGCTCCTACGAGCAGTACTTC. Encoded protein: CASSYTGSSYEQYF.

There are many counts of this clonotype. The chain links TRBV7-3 to TRBJ1-2, with 7 bases that match TRBD1. The V gene end was trimmed by 6 bases and the J gene end by 4 bases; junction bases not matched to a gene: 14. Germline CDR1 reads SGHTA; CDR2 reads FQGTGA. The CDR3 consists of 16 residues. The CDR3 here is CASSPDSGGLLYGYTF. The CDR3, as DNA: TGTGCCAGCAGTCCTGACTCAGGGGGACTTCTCTATGGCTACACCTTC. The full variable domain, in which reference TRBV7-3 and TRBJ1-2 provide the parts outside the CDR3, is GAGVSQTPSNKVTEKGKYVELRCDPISGHTALYWYRQSLGQGPEFLIYFQGTGAADDSGLPNDRFFAVRPEGSVSTLKIQRTERGDSAVYLCASSPDSGGLLYGYTFGSGTRLTVV.

This clonotype occurred many times. A much more abundant neighbour one base away suggests this may be a read error. CDR3 in DNA: TGTGCCAGCAGCGGAGGGGGGGGCAGGAACATTCAGTACTTC. Protein product: CASSGGGGRNIQYF. This sequence joins TRBV9 and TRBJ2-4; a weak D match, TRBD2 (7 bases). Per the germline V gene, CDR1 is SGDLS and CDR2 is YYNGEE. V was cut by 3 bases and J by 7 bases, with 14 bases left in between. CDR3 size: 14 residues. Full variable domain (rest looked up from reference TRBV9 and TRBJ2-4): DSGVTQTPKHLITATGQRVTLRCSPRSGDLSVYWYQQSLDQGLQFLIQYYNGEERAKGNILERFSAQQFPDLHSELNLSSLELGDSALYFCASSGGGGRNIQYFGAGTRLSVL.